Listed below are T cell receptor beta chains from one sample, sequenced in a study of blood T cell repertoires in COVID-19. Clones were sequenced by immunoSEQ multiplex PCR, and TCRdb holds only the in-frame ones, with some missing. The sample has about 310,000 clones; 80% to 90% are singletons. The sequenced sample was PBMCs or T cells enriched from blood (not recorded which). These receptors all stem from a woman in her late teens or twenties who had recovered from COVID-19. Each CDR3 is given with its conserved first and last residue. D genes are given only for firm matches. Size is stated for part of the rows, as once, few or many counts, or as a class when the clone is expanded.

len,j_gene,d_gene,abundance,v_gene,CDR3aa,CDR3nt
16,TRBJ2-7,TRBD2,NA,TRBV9,CASTPDHWVAGAEQYF,TGTGCCAGCACTCCTGATCACTGGGTAGCGGGGGCAGAGCAGTACTTC
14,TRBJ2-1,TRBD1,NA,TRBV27,CASRSPGQQNEQFF,TGTGCCAGCAGATCTCCGGGACAGCAAAATGAGCAGTTCTTC
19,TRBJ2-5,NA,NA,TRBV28,CASSLAGRGGRLRKETQYF,TGTGCCAGCAGCTTAGCCGGCAGGGGCGGCCGCCTTAGAAAAGAGACCCAGTACTTC
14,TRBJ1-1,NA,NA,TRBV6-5,CASILDSRNTEAFF,TGTGCCAGCATTTTAGACAGCCGGAACACTGAAGCTTTCTTT
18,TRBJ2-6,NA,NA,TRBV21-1,CASSFCGQGAKGANVLTF,TGTGCCAGCAGCTTTTGCGGCCAGGGGGCTAAGGGGGCCAACGTCCTGACTTTC
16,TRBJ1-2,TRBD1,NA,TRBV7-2,CASSLGVGGFNYGYTF,TGTGCCAGCAGCTTAGGGGTAGGGGGCTTTAACTATGGCTACACCTTC
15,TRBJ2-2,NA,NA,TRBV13,CASSPTATPTGELFF,TGTGCCAGCAGCCCGACAGCGACTCCCACCGGGGAGCTGTTTTTT
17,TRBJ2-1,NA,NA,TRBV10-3,CAISESGGTNTYNEQFF,TGTGCCATCAGTGAGTCGGGAGGGACAAATACCTACAATGAGCAGTTCTTC
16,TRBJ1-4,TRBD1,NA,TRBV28,CASSQPTGGKNEKLFF,TGTGCCAGCAGTCAACCCACAGGGGGCAAGAATGAAAAACTGTTTTTT
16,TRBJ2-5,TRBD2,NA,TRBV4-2,CASSQELAGGGETQYF,TGTGCCAGCAGCCAGGAACTAGCGGGGGGCGGTGAGACCCAGTACTTC
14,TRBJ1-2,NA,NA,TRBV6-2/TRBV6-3,CASSYSASSYGYTF,TGTGCCAGCAGTTACTCGGCCAGTTCCTATGGCTACACCTTC
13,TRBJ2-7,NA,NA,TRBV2,CASSDLEGSEQYF,TGTGCCAGCAGTGACCTAGAGGGATCCGAGCAGTACTTC
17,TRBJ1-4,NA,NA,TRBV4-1,CASTRGPSMATNEKLFF,TGCGCCAGCACCAGGGGCCCTTCGATGGCAACTAATGAAAAACTGTTTTTT
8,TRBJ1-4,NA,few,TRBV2,CARTELFF,TGTGCCAGAACAGAACTGTTTTTT
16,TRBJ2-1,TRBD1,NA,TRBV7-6,CASSLAGQSFYNEQFF,TGTGCCAGCAGCTTAGCGGGACAGTCTTTTTACAATGAGCAGTTCTTC
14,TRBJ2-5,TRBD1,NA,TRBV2,CASSQRQGGETQYF,TGTGCCAGCAGCCAACGACAGGGCGGAGAGACCCAGTACTTC
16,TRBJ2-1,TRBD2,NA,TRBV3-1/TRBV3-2,CASSPTERGGLNEQFF,TGTGCCAGCAGCCCAACCGAGCGGGGGGGCCTGAATGAGCAGTTCTTC
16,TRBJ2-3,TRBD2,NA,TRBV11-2,CASSLRLASSTDTQYF,TGTGCCAGCAGCTTAAGACTAGCATCTAGCACAGATACGCAGTATTTT
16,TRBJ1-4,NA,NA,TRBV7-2,CASRGRSTATNEKLFF,TGTGCCAGCAGGGGCCGATCGACAGCAACTAATGAAAAACTGTTTTTT
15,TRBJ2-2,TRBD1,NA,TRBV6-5,CASSIRDRVAGELFF,TGTGCCAGCAGTATCCGGGACAGGGTTGCCGGGGAGCTGTTTTTT
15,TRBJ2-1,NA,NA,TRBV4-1,CASSQEQTPYNEQFF,TGCGCCAGCAGCCAAGAGCAAACACCCTACAATGAGCAGTTCTTC
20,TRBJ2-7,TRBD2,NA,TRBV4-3,CASSQEILRLAGGFPYEQYF,TGCGCCAGCAGCCAAGAAATTTTAAGACTAGCGGGGGGATTCCCCTACGAGCAGTACTTC
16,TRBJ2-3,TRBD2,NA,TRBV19,CASSARLAGGPDTQYF,TGTGCCAGTAGTGCCCGACTAGCGGGGGGACCGGATACGCAGTATTTT
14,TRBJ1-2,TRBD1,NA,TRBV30,CAWEDRAVGYGYTF,TGTGCCTGGGAGGACAGGGCGGTGGGGTATGGCTACACCTTC
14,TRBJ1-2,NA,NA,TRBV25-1,CASSGLPKNYGYTF,TGTGCCAGCAGTGGACTTCCCAAAAACTATGGCTACACCTTC
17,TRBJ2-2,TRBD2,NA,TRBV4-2,CASSQAPSGVYTGELFF,TGTGCCAGCAGCCAAGCTCCCAGCGGGGTATACACCGGGGAGCTGTTTTTT
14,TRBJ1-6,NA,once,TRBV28,CASLEDALNSPLHF,TGTGCCAGCTTGGAGGATGCTCTAAATTCACCCCTCCACTTT
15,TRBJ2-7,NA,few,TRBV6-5,CASVPAGFTGNEQYF,TGTGCCAGCGTCCCGGCAGGATTCACAGGGAACGAGCAGTACTTC
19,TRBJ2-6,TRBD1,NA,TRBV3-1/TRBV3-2,CASSPLWTGSSSGANVLTF,TGTGCCAGCAGCCCGCTTTGGACAGGGTCTAGCTCTGGGGCCAACGTCCTGACTTTC
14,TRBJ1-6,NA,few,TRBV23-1,CASSQSSTYSPLHF,TGCGCCAGCAGTCAATCATCGACTTATTCACCCCTCCACTTT
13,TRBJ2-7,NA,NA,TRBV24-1,CATSDVDSYEQYF,TGTGCCACCAGTGATGTGGACAGCTACGAGCAGTACTTC
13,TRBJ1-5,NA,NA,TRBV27,CASSSWGEQPQHF,TGTGCCAGCAGTTCTTGGGGGGAGCAGCCCCAGCATTTT
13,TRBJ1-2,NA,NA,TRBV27,CASSLPGNYGYTF,TGTGCCAGCAGTTTACCAGGGAACTATGGCTACACCTTC
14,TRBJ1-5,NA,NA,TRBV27,CASSLQGLNQPQHF,TGTGCCAGCAGTTTACAGGGGCTGAATCAGCCCCAGCATTTT
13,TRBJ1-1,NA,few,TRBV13,CASSFTAGRSAFF,TGTGCCAGCAGCTTTACTGCAGGGCGTTCGGCTTTCTTT
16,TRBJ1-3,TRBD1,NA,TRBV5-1,CASSSLTGADGNTIYF,TGCGCCAGCAGCTCGTTGACAGGGGCGGATGGAAACACCATATATTTT
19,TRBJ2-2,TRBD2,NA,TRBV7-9,CASSLSPTSGRYPTGELFF,TGTGCCAGCAGCTTATCCCCGACTAGCGGGAGGTATCCTACCGGGGAGCTGTTTTTT
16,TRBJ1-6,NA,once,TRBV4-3,CASSQDGGRGLSPLHF,TGCGCCAGCAGCCAAGATGGAGGGAGAGGGCTTTCACCCCTCCACTTT
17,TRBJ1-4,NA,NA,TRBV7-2,CASSLVPPGLGLEKLFF,TGTGCCAGCAGCTTAGTCCCCCCGGGACTAGGGCTTGAAAAACTGTTTTTT
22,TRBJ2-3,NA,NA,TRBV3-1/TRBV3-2,CASSQDSVRSGNLKGGTDTQYF,TGTGCCAGCAGCCAAGATTCGGTACGAAGCGGAAACCTAAAGGGTGGTACAGATACGCAGTATTTT
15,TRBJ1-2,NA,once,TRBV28,CASSLSVDRLYGYTF,TGTGCCAGCAGTTTATCGGTCGACAGACTCTATGGCTACACCTTC
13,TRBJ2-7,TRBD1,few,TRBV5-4,CASSQTGSYEQYF,TGTGCCAGCAGCCAGACAGGGTCCTACGAGCAGTACTTC
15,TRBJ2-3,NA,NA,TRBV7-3,CASSPEFSVTDTQYF,TGTGCCAGCAGCCCCGAATTTTCGGTCACAGATACGCAGTATTTT
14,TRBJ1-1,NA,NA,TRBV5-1,CASSSRGVGTEAFF,TGCGCCAGCAGCTCCCGGGGGGTTGGCACTGAAGCTTTCTTT
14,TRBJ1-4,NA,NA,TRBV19,CASTPRVSYEKLFF,TGTGCCAGTACCCCCCGCGTGAGTTATGAAAAACTGTTTTTT
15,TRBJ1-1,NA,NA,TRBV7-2,CASSSGVGRITEAFF,TGTGCCAGCAGCTCCGGGGTAGGGAGAATCACTGAAGCTTTCTTT
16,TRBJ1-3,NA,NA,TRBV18,CASSPRGSVRGNTIYF,TGTGCCAGCTCACCTAGGGGGTCGGTCCGTGGAAACACCATATATTTT
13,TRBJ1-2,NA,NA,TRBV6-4,CASSAGNNYGYTF,TGTGCCAGCAGTGCGGGGAATAACTATGGCTACACCTTC
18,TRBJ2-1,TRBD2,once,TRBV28,CASNSIGTSGKGWNEQFF,TGTGCCAGCAATAGCATTGGGACTAGCGGGAAAGGTTGGAATGAGCAGTTCTTC
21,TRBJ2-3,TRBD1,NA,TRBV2,CASSVGHPILNRGHTPDTQYF,TGTGCCAGCAGTGTGGGCCATCCGATCTTAAACAGGGGTCATACTCCAGATACGCAGTATTTT